The subject of this entry is one T cell receptor beta chain. One end of the junction fails to match germline, which may point to a read error. Additional DNA sequences in this sample encode the identical CDR3. The data originate from a study of blood T cell repertoires in COVID-19. Across the whole study: Some COVID-19 samples were acute and others convalescent; all came from the United States, Italy and Spain.

Recruitment covered fewer than 25 US areas and drew participants whose ages spanned 18 to 89 years. The assay was immunoSEQ multiplex PCR, and TCRdb's table has in-frame clones only and misses some. The repertoire consists of over 300,000 clones, with approximately 87% occurring once and the leading ten covering around 0.91%. Sequenced sample: PBMCs or T cells enriched from blood (not recorded which). This clonotype was sampled from a woman between 25 and 40 years old with acute COVID-19.

This CDR3 reads CASSLVPDNYGYTF. CDR3 in DNA: TGCGCCAGCAGCTTGGTCCCGGATAACTATGGTTACACCTTC. This chain uses TRBV5-1 with TRBJ1-2; D uncertain. The CDR3 has 14 amino acids. In germline, CDR1 is SGHRS, CDR2 YFSETQ.